This is a list of T cell receptor beta chains from one sample in a study of shared clonotypes between healthy human individuals. The protocol was immunoSEQ multiplex PCR, while the TCRdb copy is restricted to in-frame clones and leaves out a portion. The sample shows nearly 1 million clones, less than 85% of them seen only once. The sequenced material came from memory CD4+ T cells sorted from blood. The receptors derive from a man between 18 and 29 years old in good health. Each CDR3 is given with its conserved first and last residue. The order of the fields is clone size, V gene, J gene, D gene, CDR3 protein, CDR3 DNA. The D gene is left open where the match is weak. Some rows mark clone size as missing; the rest say once, few, many or name a class of expanded clone.

clone_size: -; v_call: TRBV6-5; j_call: TRBJ1-2; d_call: -; cdr3_aa: CASSYGGGYTF; cdr3_nt: TGTGCCAGCAGCTACGGAGGTGGCTACACCTTC
clone_size: -; v_call: TRBV21-1; j_call: TRBJ2-2; d_call: -; cdr3_aa: CASSVTGQGLTGELFF; cdr3_nt: TGTGCCAGCAGCGTCACAGGACAGGGTCTCACCGGGGAGCTGTTTTTT
clone_size: -; v_call: TRBV5-4; j_call: TRBJ1-2; d_call: -; cdr3_aa: CASSLALLGDGYTF; cdr3_nt: TGTGCCAGCAGCTTGGCCCTTTTAGGGGATGGCTACACCTTC
clone_size: -; v_call: TRBV15; j_call: TRBJ1-1; d_call: -; cdr3_aa: CATSRDWQVHEAFF; cdr3_nt: TGTGCCACCAGCAGAGATTGGCAGGTACATGAAGCTTTCTTT
clone_size: -; v_call: TRBV5-1; j_call: TRBJ2-3; d_call: TRBD1; cdr3_aa: CASSLGGGQPDTQYF; cdr3_nt: TGCGCCAGCAGCTTGGGAGGGGGCCAGCCAGATACGCAGTATTTT
clone_size: -; v_call: TRBV5-4; j_call: TRBJ2-7; d_call: TRBD1; cdr3_aa: CASSLTGQGGYEQYF; cdr3_nt: TGTGCCAGCAGCCTAACGGGACAGGGTGGTTACGAGCAGTACTTC
clone_size: few; v_call: TRBV5-1; j_call: TRBJ2-5; d_call: TRBD2; cdr3_aa: CASSLASGRWETQYF; cdr3_nt: TGCGCCAGCAGCTTGGCCAGCGGGAGGTGGGAGACCCAGTACTTC
clone_size: once; v_call: TRBV10-2; j_call: TRBJ2-2; d_call: TRBD2; cdr3_aa: CATRGTSGSPTGELFF; cdr3_nt: TGCGCCACCCGCGGGACTAGCGGGAGTCCCACCGGGGAGCTGTTTTTT
clone_size: few; v_call: TRBV7-9; j_call: TRBJ2-1; d_call: -; cdr3_aa: CASSLGEGNEQFF; cdr3_nt: TGTGCCAGCAGCTTAGGAGAGGGCAATGAGCAGTTCTTC
clone_size: -; v_call: TRBV9; j_call: TRBJ1-2; d_call: -; cdr3_aa: CASSPPTGKVYGYTF; cdr3_nt: TGTGCCAGCAGCCCCCCGACAGGAAAGGTCTATGGCTACACCTTC
clone_size: -; v_call: TRBV4-3; j_call: TRBJ2-4; d_call: -; cdr3_aa: CASSQDLAGSIQYF; cdr3_nt: TGCGCCAGCAGCCAAGATCTGGCAGGATCCATTCAGTACTTC
clone_size: -; v_call: TRBV5-1; j_call: TRBJ2-4; d_call: -; cdr3_aa: CASSDAQGGNIQYF; cdr3_nt: TGCGCCAGCAGCGATGCACAGGGAGGAAACATTCAGTACTTC
clone_size: -; v_call: TRBV21-1; j_call: TRBJ1-2; d_call: -; cdr3_aa: CASSKATGDGYTF; cdr3_nt: TGTGCCAGCAGCAAGGCGACAGGGGATGGCTACACCTTC
clone_size: -; v_call: TRBV9; j_call: TRBJ2-7; d_call: -; cdr3_aa: CASSVDHSGAYEQYF; cdr3_nt: TGTGCCAGCAGCGTAGATCACTCAGGGGCCTACGAGCAGTACTTC
clone_size: -; v_call: TRBV10-3; j_call: TRBJ2-1; d_call: TRBD2; cdr3_aa: CAIYSGSYNEQFF; cdr3_nt: TGTGCCATCTATAGCGGGAGCTACAATGAGCAGTTCTTC
clone_size: -; v_call: TRBV19; j_call: TRBJ1-6; d_call: -; cdr3_aa: CATGPGYNSPLHF; cdr3_nt: TGTGCCACCGGACCCGGCTATAATTCACCCCTCCACTTT
clone_size: -; v_call: TRBV7-2; j_call: TRBJ2-3; d_call: -; cdr3_aa: CASSPLDTQYF; cdr3_nt: TGTGCCAGCAGCCCGTTAGATACGCAGTATTTT
clone_size: -; v_call: TRBV5-1; j_call: TRBJ2-5; d_call: TRBD2; cdr3_aa: CASSLAGTSGRTQYF; cdr3_nt: TGCGCCAGCAGCTTGGCCGGGACTAGCGGGAGGACCCAGTACTTC
clone_size: -; v_call: TRBV29-1; j_call: TRBJ2-3; d_call: -; cdr3_aa: CSVERQGADTQYF; cdr3_nt: TGCAGCGTTGAGCGGCAGGGAGCAGATACGCAGTATTTT
clone_size: -; v_call: TRBV6-1; j_call: TRBJ2-3; d_call: -; cdr3_aa: CAISDGLSTDTQYF; cdr3_nt: TGTGCCATCTCGGACGGACTTAGCACAGATACGCAGTATTTT
clone_size: -; v_call: TRBV5-6; j_call: TRBJ2-3; d_call: TRBD2; cdr3_aa: CASSASGRGTDTQYF; cdr3_nt: TGTGCCAGCAGCGCTAGCGGGAGGGGGACAGATACGCAGTATTTT
clone_size: -; v_call: TRBV5-1; j_call: TRBJ1-6; d_call: TRBD1; cdr3_aa: CASTTGTGDSPLHF; cdr3_nt: TGCGCCAGCACAACCGGGACAGGGGATTCACCCCTCCACTTT
clone_size: -; v_call: TRBV7-2; j_call: TRBJ2-3; d_call: -; cdr3_aa: CASSPGLYTDTQYF; cdr3_nt: TGTGCCAGCAGCCCGGGACTGTACACAGATACGCAGTATTTT
clone_size: -; v_call: TRBV6-5; j_call: TRBJ1-6; d_call: -; cdr3_aa: CASSYSFLRTGSPLHF; cdr3_nt: TGTGCCAGCAGTTACTCGTTCTTAAGAACGGGGTCACCCCTCCACTTT
clone_size: once; v_call: TRBV28; j_call: TRBJ1-5; d_call: -; cdr3_aa: CASSLVSLPGNQPQHF; cdr3_nt: TGTGCCAGCAGTTTAGTATCCCTGCCCGGAAATCAGCCCCAGCATTTT
clone_size: -; v_call: TRBV11-2; j_call: TRBJ1-2; d_call: -; cdr3_aa: CASSPAEGYGYTF; cdr3_nt: TGTGCCAGCAGTCCGGCGGAGGGCTATGGCTACACCTTC
clone_size: -; v_call: TRBV10-3; j_call: TRBJ2-4; d_call: TRBD1; cdr3_aa: CAISEQGADKNIQYF; cdr3_nt: TGTGCCATCAGTGAACAGGGGGCTGACAAAAACATTCAGTACTTC
clone_size: -; v_call: TRBV5-1; j_call: TRBJ2-5; d_call: -; cdr3_aa: CASSLRLSQETQYF; cdr3_nt: TGCGCCAGCAGCTTACGACTTTCCCAAGAGACCCAGTACTTC
clone_size: -; v_call: TRBV2; j_call: TRBJ2-1; d_call: TRBD2; cdr3_aa: CARPGLAAFF; cdr3_nt: TGTGCCAGGCCGGGACTAGCGGCGTTCTTC
clone_size: -; v_call: TRBV2; j_call: TRBJ2-6; d_call: -; cdr3_aa: CASSTQRSGANVLTF; cdr3_nt: TGTGCCAGCAGTACTCAGCGCTCTGGGGCCAACGTCCTGACTTTC
clone_size: -; v_call: TRBV28; j_call: TRBJ2-7; d_call: TRBD2; cdr3_aa: CASSLKTSGSKQYF; cdr3_nt: TGTGCCAGCAGTTTGAAAACTAGCGGGAGCAAGCAGTACTTC
clone_size: -; v_call: TRBV27; j_call: TRBJ2-3; d_call: -; cdr3_aa: CASSTRGDTQYF; cdr3_nt: TGTGCCAGCAGTACCCGCGGGGATACGCAGTATTTT
clone_size: -; v_call: TRBV15; j_call: TRBJ2-7; d_call: -; cdr3_aa: CATSREANYEQYF; cdr3_nt: TGTGCCACCAGCAGAGAGGCCAACTACGAGCAGTACTTC
clone_size: -; v_call: TRBV7-2; j_call: TRBJ2-3; d_call: TRBD2; cdr3_aa: CASSPRGGGLGTQYF; cdr3_nt: TGTGCCAGCAGCCCCCGGGGGGGCGGACTGGGTACGCAGTATTTT
clone_size: -; v_call: TRBV11-2; j_call: TRBJ2-7; d_call: -; cdr3_aa: CASSLAGYYEQYF; cdr3_nt: TGTGCCAGCAGCTTGGCGGGATACTACGAGCAGTACTTC
clone_size: -; v_call: TRBV9; j_call: TRBJ1-6; d_call: TRBD1; cdr3_aa: CASSPTGANSPLHF; cdr3_nt: TGTGCCAGCAGCCCGACAGGGGCAAATTCACCCCTCCACTTT
clone_size: -; v_call: TRBV10-3; j_call: TRBJ2-3; d_call: -; cdr3_aa: CATGPLADTQYF; cdr3_nt: TGTGCCACCGGACCCCTGGCAGATACGCAGTATTTT
clone_size: -; v_call: TRBV6-6; j_call: TRBJ1-2; d_call: -; cdr3_aa: CASISTANYGYTF; cdr3_nt: TGTGCCAGCATTTCGACTGCTAACTATGGCTACACCTTC
clone_size: many; v_call: TRBV30; j_call: TRBJ1-3; d_call: TRBD1; cdr3_aa: CAWSVRDRAYSGNTIYF; cdr3_nt: TGTGCCTGGAGTGTAAGGGACAGAGCTTACTCTGGAAACACCATATATTTT
clone_size: -; v_call: TRBV7-2; j_call: TRBJ2-4; d_call: -; cdr3_aa: CASSPGSKNIQYF; cdr3_nt: TGTGCCAGCAGCCCTGGGTCAAAAAACATTCAGTACTTC
clone_size: few; v_call: TRBV7-9; j_call: TRBJ1-6; d_call: -; cdr3_aa: CASSLSIWGASPLHF; cdr3_nt: TGTGCCAGCAGCTTATCGATTTGGGGGGCTTCACCCCTCCACTTT
clone_size: -; v_call: TRBV27; j_call: TRBJ1-5; d_call: TRBD1; cdr3_aa: CASSLSGGGNQPQHF; cdr3_nt: TGTGCCAGCAGTTTATCAGGGGGCGGCAATCAGCCCCAGCATTTT
clone_size: -; v_call: TRBV2; j_call: TRBJ2-5; d_call: -; cdr3_aa: CASSAIGERQETQYF; cdr3_nt: TGTGCCAGCAGTGCGATAGGAGAGAGACAAGAGACCCAGTACTTC
clone_size: -; v_call: TRBV28; j_call: TRBJ1-4; d_call: -; cdr3_aa: CASSLGGLNEKLFF; cdr3_nt: TGTGCCAGCAGTTTGGGGGGATTAAATGAAAAACTGTTTTTT
clone_size: -; v_call: TRBV4-3; j_call: TRBJ1-2; d_call: -; cdr3_aa: CASSQGSDGYTF; cdr3_nt: TGCGCCAGCAGCCAAGGGTCCGATGGCTACACCTTC
clone_size: -; v_call: TRBV28; j_call: TRBJ2-7; d_call: TRBD2; cdr3_aa: CASSSSGGGSYEQYF; cdr3_nt: TGTGCCAGCAGTTCTAGCGGGGGGGGTTCCTACGAGCAGTACTTC
clone_size: once; v_call: TRBV5-1; j_call: TRBJ2-1; d_call: -; cdr3_aa: CASSPGGGANEQFF; cdr3_nt: TGCGCCAGCAGCCCCGGCGGAGGGGCAAATGAGCAGTTCTTC
clone_size: -; v_call: TRBV5-1; j_call: TRBJ2-7; d_call: TRBD2; cdr3_aa: CASSLRTSGDQEQYF; cdr3_nt: TGCGCCAGCAGCTTGAGGACTAGCGGGGACCAGGAGCAGTACTTC
clone_size: -; v_call: TRBV5-5; j_call: TRBJ1-4; d_call: TRBD1; cdr3_aa: CASSLESGQGNEKLFF; cdr3_nt: TGTGCCAGCAGCTTGGAATCGGGACAGGGTAATGAAAAACTGTTTTTT
clone_size: once; v_call: TRBV5-4; j_call: TRBJ1-4; d_call: TRBD1; cdr3_aa: CASSSGQGGNEKLFF; cdr3_nt: TGTGCCAGCAGTTCGGGACAGGGAGGTAATGAAAAACTGTTTTTT